Listed below are T cell receptor beta chains from one sample, sequenced in a study of beta chain features in type 1 diabetes. Libraries were prepared by immunoSEQ multiplex PCR; TCRdb keeps only in-frame clonotypes and omits some of them. Of hundreds of thousands of clones listed, about an eighth are singletons. Sequencing was carried out using naive CD4+ T cells from blood. These receptors were collected from a man between 18 and 29 years old with type 1 diabetes. Both conserved end residues are part of each CDR3. Each record gives: clone size, J gene, V gene, D gene, CDR3 protein, CDR3 DNA. The D gene is left open where the match is weak. Only some rows state a clone size, as once, few, many or a class for expanded clones.

clone size: few
J gene: TRBJ2-6
V gene: TRBV19
D gene: -
CDR3 protein: CASSPDRAGPSGANVLTF
CDR3 DNA: TGTGCCAGTAGTCCAGACCGGGCGGGGCCCTCTGGGGCCAACGTCCTGACTTTC

clone size: few
J gene: TRBJ2-5
V gene: TRBV27
D gene: -
CDR3 protein: CASSLGATYQETQYF
CDR3 DNA: TGTGCCAGCAGTTTAGGCGCAACTTACCAAGAGACCCAGTACTTC

clone size: few
J gene: TRBJ2-7
V gene: TRBV7-2
D gene: -
CDR3 protein: CASTSQRYEQYF
CDR3 DNA: TGTGCCAGCACCTCTCAGAGGTACGAGCAGTACTTC

clone size: -
J gene: TRBJ1-4
V gene: TRBV7-9
D gene: -
CDR3 protein: CASSLEGSEEKLFF
CDR3 DNA: TGTGCCAGCAGCTTAGAGGGGAGCGAAGAAAAACTGTTTTTT

clone size: -
J gene: TRBJ2-3
V gene: TRBV5-1
D gene: -
CDR3 protein: CASSLEAAVATDTQYF
CDR3 DNA: TGCGCCAGCAGCTTGGAAGCAGCGGTCGCCACAGATACGCAGTATTTT

clone size: few
J gene: TRBJ2-4
V gene: TRBV2
D gene: TRBD2
CDR3 protein: CASSDDGLGDF
CDR3 DNA: TGTGCCAGCAGTGACGACGGACTAGGGGACTTC

clone size: -
J gene: TRBJ2-7
V gene: TRBV6-5
D gene: -
CDR3 protein: CASSYSGTEQYF
CDR3 DNA: TGTGCCAGCAGTTACTCAGGGACCGAGCAGTACTTC

clone size: -
J gene: TRBJ1-1
V gene: TRBV2
D gene: -
CDR3 protein: CASSEGGRNPFF
CDR3 DNA: TGTGCCAGCAGTGAGGGGGGCAGAAACCCTTTCTTT

clone size: few
J gene: TRBJ2-7
V gene: TRBV7-9
D gene: TRBD2
CDR3 protein: CASSLDSGRAYEQYF
CDR3 DNA: TGTGCCAGCAGCTTAGATAGCGGGAGGGCCTACGAGCAGTACTTC

clone size: -
J gene: TRBJ1-1
V gene: TRBV5-1
D gene: TRBD1
CDR3 protein: CASSPGTGTEAFF
CDR3 DNA: TGCGCCAGCAGTCCAGGGACAGGCACTGAAGCTTTCTTT

clone size: -
J gene: TRBJ1-2
V gene: TRBV15
D gene: TRBD1
CDR3 protein: CATSSHRGNYGYTF
CDR3 DNA: TGTGCCACCAGCTCCCACAGGGGAAACTATGGCTACACCTTC

clone size: few
J gene: TRBJ2-2
V gene: TRBV7-2
D gene: TRBD2
CDR3 protein: CASSPWASGNTGELFF
CDR3 DNA: TGTGCCAGCAGCCCTTGGGCTAGCGGAAACACCGGGGAGCTGTTTTTT

clone size: -
J gene: TRBJ2-7
V gene: TRBV19
D gene: -
CDR3 protein: CASSPQNGRREQYF
CDR3 DNA: TGTGCCAGTAGTCCCCAGAACGGCCGCCGAGAGCAGTACTTC

clone size: few
J gene: TRBJ2-3
V gene: TRBV27
D gene: TRBD1
CDR3 protein: CASSWDRGGDTQYF
CDR3 DNA: TGTGCCAGCAGTTGGGACAGGGGTGGAGATACGCAGTATTTT

clone size: few
J gene: TRBJ2-5
V gene: TRBV7-8
D gene: TRBD1
CDR3 protein: CASIMTKGAGETQYF
CDR3 DNA: TGTGCCAGCATCATGACTAAGGGGGCTGGGGAGACCCAGTACTTC

clone size: -
J gene: TRBJ2-7
V gene: TRBV30
D gene: TRBD2
CDR3 protein: CAWRKSGRGTYEQYF
CDR3 DNA: TGTGCCTGGAGAAAAAGCGGGAGGGGTACCTACGAGCAGTACTTC

clone size: -
J gene: TRBJ1-2
V gene: TRBV14
D gene: -
CDR3 protein: CASSQEWPGNNYGYTF
CDR3 DNA: TGTGCCAGCAGCCAAGAATGGCCGGGGAACAACTATGGCTACACCTTC

clone size: few
J gene: TRBJ2-5
V gene: TRBV10-3
D gene: TRBD2
CDR3 protein: CAISEGPAGVRETQYF
CDR3 DNA: TGTGCCATCAGTGAGGGTCCAGCGGGAGTAAGAGAGACCCAGTACTTC

clone size: few
J gene: TRBJ2-2
V gene: TRBV2
D gene: -
CDR3 protein: CASSPSTGIGQRNTGELFF
CDR3 DNA: TGTGCCAGCAGCCCCTCCACCGGGATTGGACAGAGAAACACCGGGGAGCTGTTTTTT

clone size: -
J gene: TRBJ2-6
V gene: TRBV5-4
D gene: -
CDR3 protein: CASNTASGANVLTF
CDR3 DNA: TGTGCCAGCAATACAGCCTCTGGGGCCAACGTCCTGACTTTC

clone size: few
J gene: TRBJ2-7
V gene: TRBV15
D gene: -
CDR3 protein: CATSRDTPLLYEQYF
CDR3 DNA: TGTGCCACCAGCAGAGATACACCTCTCCTGTACGAGCAGTACTTC

clone size: -
J gene: TRBJ1-5
V gene: TRBV2
D gene: TRBD1
CDR3 protein: CASSRDRGSQPQHF
CDR3 DNA: TGTGCCAGCAGCCGGGACAGGGGAAGTCAGCCCCAGCATTTT

clone size: few
J gene: TRBJ2-7
V gene: TRBV29-1
D gene: TRBD2
CDR3 protein: CSVESASGRGEQYF
CDR3 DNA: TGCAGCGTTGAATCGGCTAGCGGAAGGGGCGAGCAGTACTTC

clone size: -
J gene: TRBJ2-3
V gene: TRBV10-3
D gene: TRBD2
CDR3 protein: CAILAGLSTDTQYF
CDR3 DNA: TGTGCCATCTTAGCGGGATTAAGCACAGATACGCAGTATTTT

clone size: -
J gene: TRBJ1-5
V gene: TRBV6-5
D gene: -
CDR3 protein: CASSQLEDQPQHF
CDR3 DNA: TGTGCCAGCAGCCAGTTGGAAGATCAGCCCCAGCATTTT

clone size: few
J gene: TRBJ1-5
V gene: TRBV7-9
D gene: TRBD1
CDR3 protein: CASSPLDGTGGNQPQHF
CDR3 DNA: TGTGCCAGCAGCCCATTAGACGGGACAGGGGGCAATCAGCCCCAGCATTTT

clone size: -
J gene: TRBJ1-1
V gene: TRBV29-1
D gene: -
CDR3 protein: CSVEDTPLGGLNTEAFF
CDR3 DNA: TGCAGCGTTGAAGATACTCCCCTGGGCGGACTGAACACTGAAGCTTTCTTT

clone size: -
J gene: TRBJ2-1
V gene: TRBV30
D gene: -
CDR3 protein: CAWSGTLRDEQFF
CDR3 DNA: TGTGCCTGGAGTGGGACCCTCCGGGATGAGCAGTTCTTC

clone size: -
J gene: TRBJ1-4
V gene: TRBV19
D gene: -
CDR3 protein: CASSLWDEKLFF
CDR3 DNA: TGTGCCAGTAGTCTGTGGGATGAAAAACTGTTTTTT

clone size: few
J gene: TRBJ1-6
V gene: TRBV30
D gene: -
CDR3 protein: CAWSVGGSSYNSPLHF
CDR3 DNA: TGTGCCTGGAGCGTCGGGGGAAGCTCCTATAATTCACCCCTCCACTTT

clone size: -
J gene: TRBJ2-2
V gene: TRBV13
D gene: -
CDR3 protein: CAQGRGTGELFF
CDR3 DNA: TGTGCACAGGGCAGGGGCACCGGGGAGCTGTTTTTT

clone size: -
J gene: TRBJ1-3
V gene: TRBV5-1
D gene: -
CDR3 protein: CASSIGRGQTSSGNTIYF
CDR3 DNA: TGCGCCAGCAGCATAGGACGCGGGCAGACGAGCTCTGGAAACACCATATATTTT

clone size: -
J gene: TRBJ2-7
V gene: TRBV7-2
D gene: TRBD1
CDR3 protein: CASSPRPASGGRNEQYF
CDR3 DNA: TGTGCCAGCAGCCCCCGGCCGGCCTCAGGGGGAAGGAACGAGCAGTACTTC

clone size: -
J gene: TRBJ1-6
V gene: TRBV5-1
D gene: TRBD1
CDR3 protein: CASSPTDRAQHSPLHF
CDR3 DNA: TGCGCCAGCAGCCCCACGGACAGGGCACAACATTCACCCCTCCACTTT

clone size: few
J gene: TRBJ2-1
V gene: TRBV30
D gene: TRBD2
CDR3 protein: CAWRRGTRNPDEQFF
CDR3 DNA: TGTGCCTGGAGGAGGGGGACTAGAAACCCGGATGAGCAGTTCTTC

clone size: -
J gene: TRBJ2-5
V gene: TRBV5-5
D gene: -
CDR3 protein: CASSSEVEGDEETQYF
CDR3 DNA: TGTGCCAGCAGCTCGGAGGTGGAGGGAGACGAAGAGACCCAGTACTTC

clone size: -
J gene: TRBJ2-3
V gene: TRBV5-1
D gene: TRBD1
CDR3 protein: CASSFRDRGKTDTQYF
CDR3 DNA: TGCGCCAGCAGCTTCCGCGACAGGGGGAAGACAGATACGCAGTATTTT

clone size: few
J gene: TRBJ2-3
V gene: TRBV11-2
D gene: -
CDR3 protein: CASSRSLADTQYF
CDR3 DNA: TGTGCCAGCAGCCGCTCGCTCGCAGATACGCAGTATTTT

clone size: -
J gene: TRBJ1-2
V gene: TRBV30
D gene: -
CDR3 protein: CAWSAASLNYGYTF
CDR3 DNA: TGTGCCTGGAGTGCGGCGAGTCTTAACTATGGCTACACCTTC

clone size: few
J gene: TRBJ2-5
V gene: TRBV7-9
D gene: -
CDR3 protein: CASSLHGGGETQYF
CDR3 DNA: TGTGCCAGCAGCCTACACGGTGGGGGAGAGACCCAGTACTTC

clone size: few
J gene: TRBJ2-1
V gene: TRBV11-2
D gene: TRBD1
CDR3 protein: CASSFQGAYNEQFF
CDR3 DNA: TGTGCCAGCAGCTTTCAGGGGGCCTACAATGAGCAGTTCTTC

clone size: few
J gene: TRBJ1-2
V gene: TRBV29-1
D gene: -
CDR3 protein: CSVESGLDGGYTF
CDR3 DNA: TGCAGCGTTGAGTCGGGTCTCGACGGGGGCTACACCTTC

clone size: -
J gene: TRBJ2-1
V gene: TRBV7-2
D gene: -
CDR3 protein: CASSLLGISYNEQFF
CDR3 DNA: TGTGCCAGCAGCTTATTGGGGATCTCCTACAATGAGCAGTTCTTC

clone size: -
J gene: TRBJ1-5
V gene: TRBV7-9
D gene: -
CDR3 protein: CASSLSAGYSNQPQHF
CDR3 DNA: TGTGCCAGCAGCTTATCAGCAGGCTATAGCAATCAGCCCCAGCATTTT

clone size: -
J gene: TRBJ1-1
V gene: TRBV4-3
D gene: -
CDR3 protein: CASSRLVGGTEAFF
CDR3 DNA: TGCGCCAGCAGCCGTCTTGTCGGGGGTACTGAAGCTTTCTTT

clone size: few
J gene: TRBJ2-1
V gene: TRBV27
D gene: -
CDR3 protein: CASSRNQGWNEQFF
CDR3 DNA: TGTGCCAGCAGCAGAAACCAGGGGTGGAATGAGCAGTTCTTC

clone size: few
J gene: TRBJ1-5
V gene: TRBV29-1
D gene: -
CDR3 protein: CSGGESNQPQHF
CDR3 DNA: TGCAGCGGAGGGGAGAGCAATCAGCCCCAGCATTTT

clone size: few
J gene: TRBJ2-2
V gene: TRBV18
D gene: -
CDR3 protein: CASSPPELRWELSF
CDR3 DNA: TGTGCCAGCTCACCACCGGAGTTACGATGGGAGCTGTCTTTT

clone size: -
J gene: TRBJ2-1
V gene: TRBV4-3
D gene: -
CDR3 protein: CASSHPFGPGAYNEQFF
CDR3 DNA: TGCGCCAGCAGCCACCCCTTTGGCCCAGGGGCCTACAATGAGCAGTTCTTC